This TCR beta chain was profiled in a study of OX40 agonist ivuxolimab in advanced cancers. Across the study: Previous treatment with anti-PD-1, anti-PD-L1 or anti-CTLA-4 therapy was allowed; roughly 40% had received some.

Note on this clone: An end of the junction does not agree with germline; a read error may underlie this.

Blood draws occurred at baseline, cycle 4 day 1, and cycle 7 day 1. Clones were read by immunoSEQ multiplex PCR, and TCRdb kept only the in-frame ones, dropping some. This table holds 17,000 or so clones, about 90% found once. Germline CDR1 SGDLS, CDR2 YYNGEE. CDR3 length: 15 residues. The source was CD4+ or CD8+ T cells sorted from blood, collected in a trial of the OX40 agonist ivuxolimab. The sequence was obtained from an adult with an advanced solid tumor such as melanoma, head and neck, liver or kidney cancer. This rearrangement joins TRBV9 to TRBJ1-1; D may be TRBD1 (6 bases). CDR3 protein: CASSPWTAMNAEAFF. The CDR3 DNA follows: TGTGCCAGCAGCCCATGGACAGCTATGAACGCTGAAGCTTTCTTT.